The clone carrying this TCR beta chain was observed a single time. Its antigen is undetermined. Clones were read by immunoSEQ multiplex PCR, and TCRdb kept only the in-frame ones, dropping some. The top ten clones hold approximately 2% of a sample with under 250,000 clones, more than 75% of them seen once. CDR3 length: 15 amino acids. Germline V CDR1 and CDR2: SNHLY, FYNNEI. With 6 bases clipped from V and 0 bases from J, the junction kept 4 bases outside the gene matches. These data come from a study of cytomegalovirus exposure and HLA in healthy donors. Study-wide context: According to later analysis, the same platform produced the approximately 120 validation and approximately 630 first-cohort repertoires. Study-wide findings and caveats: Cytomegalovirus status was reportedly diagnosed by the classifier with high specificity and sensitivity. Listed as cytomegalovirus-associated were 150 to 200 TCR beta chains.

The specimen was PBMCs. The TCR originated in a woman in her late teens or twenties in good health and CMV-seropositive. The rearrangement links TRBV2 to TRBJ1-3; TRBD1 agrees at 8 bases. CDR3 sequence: CASSPDRGSGNTIYF. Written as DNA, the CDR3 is TGTGCCAGCAGCCCCGACAGGGGCTCTGGAAACACCATATATTTT.